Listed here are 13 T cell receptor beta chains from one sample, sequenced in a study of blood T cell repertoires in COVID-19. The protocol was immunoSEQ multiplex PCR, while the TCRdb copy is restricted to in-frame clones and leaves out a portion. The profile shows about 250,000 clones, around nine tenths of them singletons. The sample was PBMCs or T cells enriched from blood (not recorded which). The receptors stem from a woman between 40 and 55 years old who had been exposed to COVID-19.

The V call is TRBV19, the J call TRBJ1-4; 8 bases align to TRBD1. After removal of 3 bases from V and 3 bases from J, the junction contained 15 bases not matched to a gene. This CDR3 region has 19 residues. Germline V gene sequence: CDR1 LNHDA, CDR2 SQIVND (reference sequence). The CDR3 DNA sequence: TGTGCCAGTAGTATCGTATCGATTCGGCAGGGGGCTTCTAATGAAAAACTGTTTTTT. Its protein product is CASSIVSIRQGASNEKLFF.

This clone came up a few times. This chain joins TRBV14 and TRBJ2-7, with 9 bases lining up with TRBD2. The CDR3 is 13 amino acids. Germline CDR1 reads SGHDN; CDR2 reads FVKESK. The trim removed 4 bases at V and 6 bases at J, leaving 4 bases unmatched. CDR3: CASSPGLACEQYV. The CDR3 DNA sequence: TGTGCCAGCAGCCCGGGACTAGCTTGCGAGCAGTACGTC.

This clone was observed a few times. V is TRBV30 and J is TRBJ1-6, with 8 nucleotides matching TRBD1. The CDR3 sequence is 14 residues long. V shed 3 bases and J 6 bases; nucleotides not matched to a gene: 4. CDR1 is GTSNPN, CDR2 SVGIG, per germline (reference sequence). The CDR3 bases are TGTGCCTGGAGGCGACAGGGGAGTAATTCACCCCTCCACTTT. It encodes CAWRRQGSNSPLHF.

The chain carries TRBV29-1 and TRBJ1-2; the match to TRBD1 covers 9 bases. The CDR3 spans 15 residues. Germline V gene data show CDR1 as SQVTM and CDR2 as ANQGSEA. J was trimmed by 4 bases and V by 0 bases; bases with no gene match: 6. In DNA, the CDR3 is TGCAGCGTTGAAGACCCCGGGACAGGGACCTATGGCTACACCTTC. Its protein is CSVEDPGTGTYGYTF.

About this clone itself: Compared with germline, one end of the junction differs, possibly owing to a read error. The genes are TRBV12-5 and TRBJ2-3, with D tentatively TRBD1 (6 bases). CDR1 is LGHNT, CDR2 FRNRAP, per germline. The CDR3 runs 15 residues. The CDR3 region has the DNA TGTGCTAGTGGCTTGGACAGCTCCTACACAGATACGCAGTATTTT. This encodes CASGLDSSYTDTQYF. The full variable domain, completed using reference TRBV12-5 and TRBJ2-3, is DARVTQTPRHKVTEMGQEVTMRCQPILGHNTVFWYRQTMMQGLELLAYFRNRAPLDDSGMPKDRFSAEMPDATLATLKIQPSEPRDSAVYFCASGLDSSYTDTQYFGPGTRLTVL.

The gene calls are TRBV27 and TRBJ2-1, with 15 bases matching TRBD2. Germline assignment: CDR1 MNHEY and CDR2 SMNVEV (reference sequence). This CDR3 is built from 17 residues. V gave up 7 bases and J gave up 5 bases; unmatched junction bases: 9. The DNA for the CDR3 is TGTGCCAGCACCAATTGGGGGACTAGCGGGAGGCACAATGAGCAGTTCTTC. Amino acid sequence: CASTNWGTSGRHNEQFF.

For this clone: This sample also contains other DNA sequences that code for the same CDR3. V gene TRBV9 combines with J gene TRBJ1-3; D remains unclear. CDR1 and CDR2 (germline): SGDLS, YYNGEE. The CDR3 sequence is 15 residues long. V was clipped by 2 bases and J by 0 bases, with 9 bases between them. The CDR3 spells CASSVGRSSGNTIYF. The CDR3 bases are TGTGCCAGCAGCGTGGGCCGAAGCTCTGGAAACACCATATATTTT.

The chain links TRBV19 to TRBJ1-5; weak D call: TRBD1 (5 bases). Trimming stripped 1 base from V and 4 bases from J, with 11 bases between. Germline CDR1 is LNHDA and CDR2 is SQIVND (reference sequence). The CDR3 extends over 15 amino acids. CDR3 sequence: CASSIGEGWNQPQHF. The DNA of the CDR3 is TGTGCCAGTAGTATAGGGGAGGGGTGGAATCAGCCCCAGCATTTT.

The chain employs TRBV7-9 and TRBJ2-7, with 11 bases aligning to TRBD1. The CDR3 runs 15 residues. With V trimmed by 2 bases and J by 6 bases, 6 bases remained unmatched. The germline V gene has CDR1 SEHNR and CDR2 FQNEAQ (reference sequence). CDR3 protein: CASSLPGQGDREQYV. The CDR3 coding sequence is TGTGCCAGCAGCTTACCGGGACAGGGGGATCGCGAGCAGTACGTC.

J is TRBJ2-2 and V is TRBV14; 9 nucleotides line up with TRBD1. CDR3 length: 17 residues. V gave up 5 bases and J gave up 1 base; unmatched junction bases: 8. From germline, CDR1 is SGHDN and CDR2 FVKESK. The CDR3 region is CASSVNPGQGNTGELFF. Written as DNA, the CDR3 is TGTGCCAGCAGCGTCAACCCGGGACAGGGGAACACCGGGGAGCTGTTTTTT.

The CDR3 here is CASSFSTGGAFF. In DNA form, the CDR3 reads TGTGCCAGCAGTTTTTCAACAGGGGGAGCTTTCTTT. The V call is TRBV6-6, the J call TRBJ1-1; 8 bases are shared with TRBD1. The CDR3 loop spans 12 amino acids. V lost 4 bases to trimming and J lost 10 bases; unmatched junction nucleotides: 5. Germline-derived CDR1 and CDR2 are MNHNY and SVGAGI (reference sequence).

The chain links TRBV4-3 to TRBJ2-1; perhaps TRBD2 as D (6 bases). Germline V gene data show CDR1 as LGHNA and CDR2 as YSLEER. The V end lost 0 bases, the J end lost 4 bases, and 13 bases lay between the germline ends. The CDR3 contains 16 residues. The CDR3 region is CASSQDFGGRYNEQFF. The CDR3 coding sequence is TGCGCCAGCAGCCAAGATTTCGGGGGAAGATACAATGAGCAGTTCTTC.

The CDR3 DNA reads TGTGCCAGCAGTGCCGCCGGGACAGGTCCCTACGAGCAGTACTTC. Translation: CASSAAGTGPYEQYF. The rearrangement joins TRBV28 to TRBJ2-7, with 8 positions matching TRBD1. Germline CDR1 is MDHEN and CDR2 is SYDVKM. The CDR3 runs to 15 residues. With V trimmed by 5 bases and J by 2 bases, 8 bases remained unmatched.